The next 14 T cell receptor beta chains were all read from a single sample in a study of blood T cell repertoires in COVID-19. Sequenced by immunoSEQ multiplex PCR; TCRdb stores in-frame clones only, minus some. The sample shows fewer than 250,000 clones, around four fifths of them seen only once. Sequenced sample: peripheral blood. These receptors were taken from a man aged 50 or older with active or convalescent COVID-19.

The chain recombines TRBV11-2 with TRBJ1-1; D uncertain. This CDR3 is 13 amino acids long. V was pared by 3 bases and J by 0 bases, with 5 bases between. Per the germline V gene, CDR1 is SGHAT and CDR2 is FQNNGV. The CDR3 DNA reads as TGTGCCAGCAGCTTTGTCATGAACACTGAAGCTTTCTTT. Its translation is CASSFVMNTEAFF.

The V call is TRBV5-1, the J call TRBJ2-7; D possibly corresponds to TRBD2 (5 bases). Germline V gene sequence: CDR1 SGHRS, CDR2 YFSETQ. The ends were cut back, 4 bases at V and 4 bases at J, with 18 bases in the middle. This CDR3 comprises 15 residues. The CDR3 bases are TGCGCCAGCAGCGCCACCGGGAATGCCCCTTACGAGCAGTACTTC. It is translated as CASSATGNAPYEQYF.

CDR3 in amino acids: CASSPDRGYTF. CDR3 nucleotide sequence: TGTGCCAGCAGTCCCGACAGGGGCTACACCTTC. The chain employs TRBV2 and TRBJ1-2; tentatively, D is TRBD1 (6 bases). V was clipped by 5 bases and J by 8 bases, with 9 bases between them. Germline CDR1 reads SNHLY; CDR2 reads FYNNEI. The length of the CDR3 is 11 residues. Looking up the rest from reference TRBV2 and TRBJ1-2 gives the full variable domain: EPEVTQTPSHQVTQMGQEVILRCVPISNHLYFYWYRQILGQKVEFLVSFYNNEISEKSEIFDDQFSVERPDGSNFTLKIRSTKLEDSAMYFCASSPDRGYTFGSGTRLTVV.

The J gene is TRBJ2-3, the V gene TRBV5-6, with 8 bases matching TRBD1. After removal of 1 base from V and 9 bases from J, the junction contained 10 bases not matched to a gene. Per germline, CDR1 SGHDT and CDR2 YYEEEE. This CDR3 comprises 15 residues. Here the CDR3 DNA reads TGTGCCAGCAGCTTGTCGGACAGGGAGGTATCGACGCAGTATTTT. This gives the protein CASSLSDREVSTQYF.

The rearrangement joins TRBV5-1 to TRBJ2-4; D is possibly TRBD2 (6 bases). Germline V CDR1 and CDR2: SGHRS, YFSETQ. V lost 3 bases, J lost 7 bases, and 17 bases lay in between. The CDR3 spans 15 residues. CDR3 DNA sequence: TGCGCCAGCAGCTGGGGGACTCTGGGGATGAACATTCAGTACTTC. Its translation is CASSWGTLGMNIQYF.

The chain joins TRBV13 to TRBJ2-7; 8 bases are a match to TRBD1. Germline lookup yields CDR1 PRHDT and CDR2 FYEKMQ (reference sequence). The CDR3 is made up of 16 amino acids. Trimming took 3 bases from V and 1 from J; bases not matched to a gene: 8. In DNA, the CDR3 is TGTGCCAGCAGCTTGGGGGATCGGACAGGGTCCTACGAGCAGTACTTC. It translates to CASSLGDRTGSYEQYF.

The gene calls are TRBV12-3 or TRBV12-4 and TRBJ1-6; TRBD1 agrees at 8 bases. V lost 3 bases and J lost 13; bases outside the gene matches: 2. The CDR3 is 12 amino acids. CDR3: CASSFGQGPLHF. The CDR3 bases are TGTGCCAGCAGTTTCGGACAGGGCCCCCTCCACTTT.

The V gene is TRBV29-1, the J gene TRBJ1-4; tentatively, D is TRBD1 (5 bases). The germline V gene has CDR1 SQVTM and CDR2 ANQGSEA. The V and J ends lost 7 bases and 5 bases respectively, with 17 bases between them. The CDR3 has 14 residues. The CDR3: CSARPTAQNEKLFF. DNA for the CDR3: TGCAGCGCCCGACCGACAGCCCAGAATGAAAAACTGTTTTTT.

The J gene is TRBJ2-3, the V gene TRBV19; 7 bases fit TRBD1. The CDR3 is made up of 15 amino acids. V trimming: 3 bases; J trimming: 1 base; junction bases outside the gene matches: 4. The germline CDR1 and CDR2 sequences are LNHDA and SQIVND (reference sequence). The CDR3 sequence is CASSITGVGTDTQYF. CDR3 sequence (DNA): TGTGCCAGTAGTATCACAGGGGTAGGCACAGATACGCAGTATTTT.

The rearrangement joins TRBV4-1 to TRBJ1-1; unclear D gene. Trimming took off 1 base at V and 10 bases at J, with 10 bases between the two ends. CDR3 length: 12 residues. Germline V lookup: CDR1 MGHRA, CDR2 YSYEKL. CDR3 bases: TGCGCCAGCAGCCAAGGGGCCGTGGGAGCTTTCTTT. Translation: CASSQGAVGAFF.

This chain joins TRBV19 and TRBJ1-2; 7 bases line up with TRBD1. V gave up 3 bases and J gave up 5 bases; unmatched junction bases: 9. This CDR3 has 15 amino acids. From germline, CDR1 is LNHDA and CDR2 SQIVND (reference sequence). CDR3 amino acids: CASSMVGQPEYGYTF. The CDR3 region has the DNA TGTGCCAGTAGTATGGTGGGACAGCCCGAATATGGCTACACCTTC.

This clone was counted between two and nine times. This chain links TRBV7-6 with TRBJ2-2; D is perhaps TRBD1 (6 bases). V gave up 1 base and J gave up 4 bases, with 10 bases separating them. The CDR3 loop spans 15 amino acids. Germline V CDR1 and CDR2: SGHVS, FNYEAQ. This CDR3 is CASSLEQGGTGELFF. CDR3 DNA: TGTGCCAGCAGCTTAGAACAGGGCGGCACCGGGGAGCTGTTTTTT. Looking up the rest from reference TRBV7-6 and TRBJ2-2 gives the full variable domain: GAGVSQSPRYKVTKRGQDVALRCDPISGHVSLYWYRQALGQGPEFLTYFNYEAQQDKSGLPNDRFSAERPEGSISTLTIQRTEQRDSAMYRCASSLEQGGTGELFFGEGSRLTVL.

The V call is TRBV23-1, the J call TRBJ1-3; D perhaps matches TRBD1 (6 bases). TRBV23-1 belongs to the ORF category, with a function that is uncertain. The CDR3 has 16 amino acids. Trimming took off 0 bases at V and 7 bases at J, with 16 bases between the two ends. The CDR3 coding sequence is TGCGCCAGCAGTCAATCGGGGGCGGACGATGGGAACACCATATATTTT. It translates to CASSQSGADDGNTIYF.

This chain uses TRBV10-2 with TRBJ1-5, with no clear D. The ends were cut back, 0 bases at V and 3 bases at J, with 9 bases in the middle. Germline V gives CDR1 WSHSY, CDR2 SAAADI. The length of the CDR3 is 15 residues. This CDR3 is CASSESVRNNQPQHF. CDR3 nucleotides: TGCGCCAGCAGTGAGTCTGTCAGGAACAATCAGCCCCAGCATTTT.